A single sample is the source of the 14 T cell receptor beta chains below, sequenced in a study of shared clonotypes between healthy human individuals. Clones were sequenced by immunoSEQ multiplex PCR, and TCRdb holds only the in-frame ones, with some missing. The sample contains just over 2,000,000 clones, roughly 94% of which appear only once. The sample consisted of naive CD4+ T cells sorted from blood. Documented subset: CD45RA+ positively selected. All receptors come from a man younger than 30 in good health.

The J gene is TRBJ2-2, the V gene TRBV10-3; tentative D call: TRBD1 (6 bases). In germline, CDR1 is ENHRY, CDR2 SYGVKD. CDR3 length equals 13 residues. V was shortened by 7 bases and J by 4 bases, with 10 bases between the two germline ends. The CDR3 is CAIKDSSTGELFF. CDR3 in DNA: TGTGCCATCAAGGACAGTTCCACCGGGGAGCTGTTTTTT.

The chain has TRBV4-3 and TRBJ2-1; 8 bases match TRBD2. With 5 bases clipped from V and 9 bases from J, the junction kept 9 bases outside the gene matches. This CDR3 contains 14 residues. Per the germline V gene, CDR1 is LGHNA and CDR2 is YSLEER. CDR3 residues: CASSVASGFPEQFF. Here the CDR3 DNA reads TGCGCCAGCAGCGTAGCTAGCGGGTTCCCTGAGCAGTTCTTC.

As DNA, the CDR3 is TGTGCCTGGAGTGGGCTCGGGGACAATCAGCCCCAGCATTTT. Its translation is CAWSGLGDNQPQHF. The genes are TRBV30 and TRBJ1-5; no clear D. This CDR3 is 14 amino acids long. Germline assignment: CDR1 GTSNPN and CDR2 SVGIG (reference sequence). V lost 1 base, J lost 3 bases, and 10 bases lay in between.

This clone was counted once. The rearrangement uses TRBV7-2 and TRBJ2-5; TRBD2 might be the D (6 bases). This CDR3 spans 15 amino acids. Germline lookup yields CDR1 SGHTA and CDR2 FQGNSA. The V and J ends lost 1 base and 7 bases respectively, with 16 bases between them. The CDR3 DNA follows: TGTGCCAGCAGCTTAGACGGGACTGTTCTTGGGACCCAGTACTTC. This translates into CASSLDGTVLGTQYF.

The gene calls are TRBV5-1 and TRBJ2-3; the match to TRBD2 covers 9 bases. The length of the CDR3 is 16 residues. Germline V gene lookup returns CDR1 SGHRS and CDR2 YFSETQ. Germline trimming cut 6 bases from V and 2 bases from J; bases unmatched to any gene: 10. The CDR3 DNA reads TGCGCCAGCACCACTCTAGCGGGGCGCCCCACAGATACGCAGTATTTT. Translated: CASTTLAGRPTDTQYF.

In this sample, this clone turned up once. The CDR3, as DNA: TGTGCCAGCGGCCCCTCGGTCTTTGGGGACCAAGGCTACGAGCAGTACTTC. Residues: CASGPSVFGDQGYEQYF. The rearrangement uses TRBV7-9 and TRBJ2-7, with D perhaps assigned TRBD1 or TRBD2 (5 bases each). CDR1 is SEHNR, CDR2 FQNEAQ, per germline (reference sequence). Trimming took 8 bases from V and 3 from J, leaving 26 bases between them. The CDR3 consists of 17 residues.

On this clone: Other DNA sequences in this specimen translate into the identical CDR3. The chain carries TRBV5-1 and TRBJ2-7; possibly TRBD1 or TRBD2 for D (5 bases each). Trimming left V 4 bases short and J 0 bases short, with 14 bases between. Looked up from germline, CDR1 is SGHRS and CDR2 is YFSETQ. The CDR3 has 15 amino acids. CDR3 DNA sequence: TGCGCCAGCAGCCTTCCGGGGCTCAGCTCCTACGAGCAGTACTTC. Encoded protein: CASSLPGLSSYEQYF.

The genes are TRBV5-4 and TRBJ2-1; no clear D. V gave up 1 base and J gave up 2 bases, with 10 bases separating them. Per germline, CDR1 SGHNT and CDR2 YYREEE (reference sequence). CDR3 length: 15 amino acids. The CDR3 protein is CASSLPGTPYNEQFF. In DNA form, the CDR3 reads TGTGCCAGCAGCTTGCCAGGAACCCCCTACAATGAGCAGTTCTTC.

Note on this clone: Other DNA sequences in the sample encode the same CDR3. This chain joins TRBV6-5 and TRBJ1-5, with a tentative D call TRBD1 (5 bases). CDR1 and CDR2 (germline): MNHEY, SVGAGI. Trimming shortened V by 6 bases and J by 2 bases, and 8 bases separated the two germline ends. CDR3 length equals 13 residues. CDR3 DNA sequence: TGTGCCAGCAGGAGAGGGGGCAATCAGCCCCAGCATTTT. Residues: CASRRGGNQPQHF.

The chain carries TRBV9 and TRBJ2-1, with 12 bases matching TRBD2. V dropped 0 bases and J dropped 7; count of bases not matched to a gene: 5. The CDR3 extends over 16 amino acids. CDR1 and CDR2 from the germline V gene are SGDLS and YYNGEE. CDR3 sequence (DNA): TGTGCCAGCAGCGTAGACCTAGCGGGGGGGAGGAATGAGCAGTTCTTC. Translation: CASSVDLAGGRNEQFF.

CDR3 coding DNA: TGCGCCAGCAGCTCCCAGCCGATGGCTGAAGCTTTCTTT. Translated, it gives CASSSQPMAEAFF. This rearrangement joins TRBV5-1 to TRBJ1-1, with unresolved D. The CDR3 runs to 13 residues. Germline CDR1 SGHRS, CDR2 YFSETQ. The V end was cut by 3 bases, the J end by 6 bases, with 12 bases between.

This sequence joins TRBV29-1 and TRBJ1-1; D remains ambiguous. The germline V gene has CDR1 SQVTM and CDR2 ANQGSEA. V was trimmed by 1 base and J by 5 bases, leaving 14 bases between them. The CDR3 is made up of 14 amino acids. The CDR3 loop is CSVEARESKTEAFF. The CDR3 DNA is TGCAGCGTTGAAGCGAGGGAATCGAAAACTGAAGCTTTCTTT.

The gene calls are TRBV10-1 and TRBJ1-2, with D unclear. V lost 4 bases to trimming and J lost 3 bases, with 9 bases between them. The CDR3 covers 13 residues. Germline CDR1 reads WNHNN; CDR2 reads SYGVQD (reference sequence). The CDR3, as DNA: TGCGCCAGCAGTGTCGAGACTCACTATGGCTACACCTTC. Amino acids: CASSVETHYGYTF.

V and J are TRBV4-3 and TRBJ1-2; D is possibly TRBD1 (6 bases). CDR1 is LGHNA and CDR2 is YSLEER in the germline V gene. This CDR3 has 15 residues. Trimming pared 0 bases from V and 8 bases from J, leaving 16 bases between. The CDR3 DNA follows: TGCGCCAGCAGCCAAGATACCAGGGGAATTTACGGCTACACCTTC. This translates into CASSQDTRGIYGYTF.